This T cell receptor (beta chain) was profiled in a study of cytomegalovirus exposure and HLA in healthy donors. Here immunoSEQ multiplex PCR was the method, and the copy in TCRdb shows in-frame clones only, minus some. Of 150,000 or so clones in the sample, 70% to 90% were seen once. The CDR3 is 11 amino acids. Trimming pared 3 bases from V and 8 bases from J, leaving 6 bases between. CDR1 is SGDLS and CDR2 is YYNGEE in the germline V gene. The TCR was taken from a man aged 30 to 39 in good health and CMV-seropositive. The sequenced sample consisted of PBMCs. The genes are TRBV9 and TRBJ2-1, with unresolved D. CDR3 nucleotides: TGTGCCAGCAGCGCCCAGGATGAGCAGTTCTTC. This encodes CASSAQDEQFF. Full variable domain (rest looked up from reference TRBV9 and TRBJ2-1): DSGVTQTPKHLITATGQRVTLRCSPRSGDLSVYWYQQSLDQGLQFLIQYYNGEERAKGNILERFSAQQFPDLHSELNLSSLELGDSALYFCASSAQDEQFFGPGTRLTVL.